Detailed here is one TCR beta chain. The target antigen is unknown. Each CDR3 protein is one row after TCRdb ran MiXCR on the reads. The repertoire holds 800,000 to 950,000 distinct CDR3 sequences, with about 30% as singletons. This specimen comes from a study of T cell repertoires in cytomegalovirus infection. Overall study context: The authors relied on CMV epitopes, both recently identified HLA-C-restricted and well-studied HLA-B-restricted.

The material was cultured CD8+ T cells from PBMCs, obtained from culture after CMV antigen stimulation. This receptor was identified in a human donor in good health (CMV status not recorded). Some clones in this sample may be carry-over from other donors' samples.

CDR3 nucleotides: TGTGCCAGCAGCAAGACAGACATGAACACTGAAGCTTTCTTT. Protein: CASSKTDMNTEAFF. The chain recombines TRBV12-3 or TRBV12-4 with TRBJ1-1, with D perhaps TRBD1 (5 bases). Trimming pared 6 bases from V and 0 bases from J, leaving 11 bases between. This CDR3 spans 14 amino acids.